The rows below give T cell receptor beta chains drawn from one sample of a study of blood T cell repertoires in COVID-19. Assay: immunoSEQ multiplex PCR; the TCRdb copy retains only in-frame clones and omits some. The profile covers hundreds of thousands of clones, with roughly four fifths appearing a single time and 8% to 10% taken by the ten largest. Input material: peripheral blood. These receptor sequences come from a woman between 50 and 59 years old who had recovered from COVID-19. CDR3s include the opening cysteine and the closing phenylalanine or tryptophan. A D gene is named only where the DNA matches it firmly. Expanded clones are given a class, and other clones once, few, many or no size at all.

v_gene: TRBV10-3
d_gene: NA
j_gene: TRBJ2-1
abundance: NA
CDR3nt: TGTGCCATCAGTGAGCTCAGGGTGGATGAGCAGTTCTTC
CDR3aa: CAISELRVDEQFF

v_gene: TRBV6-1
d_gene: NA
j_gene: TRBJ1-2
abundance: NA
CDR3nt: TGTGCCAGCAGTGAAGCGCCCGGGGATGGCTACACCTTC
CDR3aa: CASSEAPGDGYTF

v_gene: TRBV9
d_gene: TRBD2
j_gene: TRBJ2-1
abundance: NA
CDR3nt: TGTGCCAGCAGCGTAGTCGCTAGCGGGGGGGCGGAGCAGTTCTTC
CDR3aa: CASSVVASGGAEQFF

v_gene: TRBV28
d_gene: TRBD2
j_gene: TRBJ2-2
abundance: NA
CDR3nt: TGTGCCAGCAGGCGACTAGCGCGAGCCGGGGAGCTGTTTTTT
CDR3aa: CASRRLARAGELFF

v_gene: TRBV7-2
d_gene: TRBD2
j_gene: TRBJ2-3
abundance: NA
CDR3nt: TGTGCCAGCAGCGCCCGGACTAGGCGGACAGATACGCAGTATTTT
CDR3aa: CASSARTRRTDTQYF

v_gene: TRBV18
d_gene: NA
j_gene: TRBJ2-1
abundance: few
CDR3nt: TGTGCCAGCTCACCAAGCCAGGGTGGCCACAATGAGCAGTTCTTC
CDR3aa: CASSPSQGGHNEQFF

v_gene: TRBV18
d_gene: TRBD2
j_gene: TRBJ2-5
abundance: NA
CDR3nt: TGTGCCAGCTCACCCCCCGGGGGAGGGCAAGAGACCCAGTACTTC
CDR3aa: CASSPPGGGQETQYF

v_gene: TRBV6-5
d_gene: TRBD1
j_gene: TRBJ2-3
abundance: NA
CDR3nt: TGTGCCAGCAGTCAGACAGGGGGTAGCACAGATACGCAGTATTTT
CDR3aa: CASSQTGGSTDTQYF

v_gene: TRBV7-3
d_gene: NA
j_gene: TRBJ2-1
abundance: few
CDR3nt: TGTGCCAGCAGCTTAGGGCAGCCGTCGCAGTTCTTC
CDR3aa: CASSLGQPSQFF

v_gene: TRBV6-5
d_gene: NA
j_gene: TRBJ2-5
abundance: NA
CDR3nt: TGTGCCAGCAGCCTCACTTACCAAGAGACCCAGTACTTC
CDR3aa: CASSLTYQETQYF

v_gene: TRBV3-1/TRBV3-2
d_gene: TRBD2
j_gene: TRBJ2-2
abundance: NA
CDR3nt: TGTGCCAGCAGCCAGCCCGGGACTAGCGGGTTCACCGGGGAGCTGTTTTTT
CDR3aa: CASSQPGTSGFTGELFF

v_gene: TRBV7-3
d_gene: TRBD2
j_gene: TRBJ2-1
abundance: NA
CDR3nt: TGTGCCAGCAGCGCTAGCGGGAGGAATGAGCAGTTCTTC
CDR3aa: CASSASGRNEQFF

v_gene: TRBV3-1/TRBV3-2
d_gene: TRBD2
j_gene: TRBJ2-2
abundance: few
CDR3nt: TGTGCCAGCAGCTCGGGGGGCGGGGAGCTGTTTTTT
CDR3aa: CASSSGGGELFF

v_gene: TRBV4-3
d_gene: TRBD1
j_gene: TRBJ2-7
abundance: NA
CDR3nt: TGCGCCAGCAGCCAAGATGACAGGGTAAACTACGAGCAGTACTTC
CDR3aa: CASSQDDRVNYEQYF

v_gene: TRBV9
d_gene: TRBD2
j_gene: TRBJ2-2
abundance: NA
CDR3nt: TGTGCCAGCAGCGTAGGACTAGCGGACACCGGGGAGCTGTTTTTT
CDR3aa: CASSVGLADTGELFF

v_gene: TRBV15
d_gene: NA
j_gene: TRBJ1-1
abundance: few
CDR3nt: TGTGCCACCAGCAGAGATCAATCGGAGACTGAAGCTTTCTTT
CDR3aa: CATSRDQSETEAFF

v_gene: TRBV5-1
d_gene: NA
j_gene: TRBJ2-7
abundance: once
CDR3nt: TGCGCCAGCAGCCTAGCCTACGAGCAGTACTTC
CDR3aa: CASSLAYEQYF

v_gene: TRBV18
d_gene: NA
j_gene: TRBJ1-1
abundance: NA
CDR3nt: TGTGCCAGCCAAAAACCGGGACATCTGAACACTGAAGCTTTCTTT
CDR3aa: CASQKPGHLNTEAFF

v_gene: TRBV27
d_gene: NA
j_gene: TRBJ2-7
abundance: NA
CDR3nt: TGTGCCAGCAGTTTAATCAGGGGCGACGAGCAGTACTTC
CDR3aa: CASSLIRGDEQYF

v_gene: TRBV27
d_gene: NA
j_gene: TRBJ1-4
abundance: NA
CDR3nt: TGTGCCAGCAGTTCCCCACCTAGCGGGCTGTTTTTT
CDR3aa: CASSSPPSGLFF

v_gene: TRBV27
d_gene: TRBD1
j_gene: TRBJ1-2
abundance: once
CDR3nt: TGTGCCAGCAGTTTAGCTGGGACAGGGGGCGGCGGCTACACCTTC
CDR3aa: CASSLAGTGGGGYTF

v_gene: TRBV11-2
d_gene: NA
j_gene: TRBJ2-1
abundance: NA
CDR3nt: TGTGCCAGCAGCCCGACGCTAGCGACCTCCTACAATGAGCAGTTCTTC
CDR3aa: CASSPTLATSYNEQFF

v_gene: TRBV20-1
d_gene: NA
j_gene: TRBJ2-2
abundance: NA
CDR3nt: TGCAGTGCTAGTCGGTCGAACACCGGGGAGCTGTTTTTT
CDR3aa: CSASRSNTGELFF

v_gene: TRBV28
d_gene: TRBD2
j_gene: TRBJ2-2
abundance: NA
CDR3nt: TGTGCCAGCAGGGGACTCCCGGGGGGGACCGGGGAGCTGTTTTTT
CDR3aa: CASRGLPGGTGELFF

v_gene: TRBV30
d_gene: NA
j_gene: TRBJ2-1
abundance: NA
CDR3nt: TGTGCCTGGAGTCGTCGGGGGAGCTCCTACAATGAGCAGTTCTTC
CDR3aa: CAWSRRGSSYNEQFF

v_gene: TRBV6-2/TRBV6-3
d_gene: NA
j_gene: TRBJ2-1
abundance: NA
CDR3nt: TGTGCCAGCAGTTACTCGGTTTTGCGTCGAGCCTCCTACAATGAGCAGTTCTTC
CDR3aa: CASSYSVLRRASYNEQFF

v_gene: TRBV5-1
d_gene: NA
j_gene: TRBJ1-6
abundance: NA
CDR3nt: TGCGCCAGCAGCTCGGGAAGGAGTAATTCACCCCTCCACTTT
CDR3aa: CASSSGRSNSPLHF

v_gene: TRBV3-1/TRBV3-2
d_gene: TRBD1
j_gene: TRBJ2-7
abundance: NA
CDR3nt: TGTGCCAGCAGTCCTAGGACAGGGGGCTCCGAGCAGTACTTC
CDR3aa: CASSPRTGGSEQYF

v_gene: TRBV29-1
d_gene: NA
j_gene: TRBJ1-1
abundance: NA
CDR3nt: TGCAGCGGCGGGGAGAACACTGAAGCTTTCTTT
CDR3aa: CSGGENTEAFF

v_gene: TRBV6-5
d_gene: TRBD2
j_gene: TRBJ2-5
abundance: NA
CDR3nt: TGTGCCAGCAGTCTCCCGGGAGGGGAGACCCAGTACTTC
CDR3aa: CASSLPGGETQYF

v_gene: TRBV11-2
d_gene: NA
j_gene: TRBJ2-1
abundance: once
CDR3nt: TGTGCCAGCAGCTCCGACGGGGAGTTCGGATACAATGAGCAGTTCTTC
CDR3aa: CASSSDGEFGYNEQFF

v_gene: TRBV7-2
d_gene: NA
j_gene: TRBJ1-1
abundance: NA
CDR3nt: TGTGCCAGCAGCCCATGGGCAGGACAGAACACTGAAGCTTTCTTT
CDR3aa: CASSPWAGQNTEAFF

v_gene: TRBV11-2
d_gene: TRBD1
j_gene: TRBJ2-1
abundance: NA
CDR3nt: TGTGCCAGCAGCCCAATGGACAGGTCCTACAATGAGCAGTTCTTC
CDR3aa: CASSPMDRSYNEQFF

v_gene: TRBV4-1
d_gene: TRBD1
j_gene: TRBJ2-3
abundance: NA
CDR3nt: TGCGCCAGCAGCCAAACTCTCTTACCGGGACAGGGGCCCGATACGCAGTATTTT
CDR3aa: CASSQTLLPGQGPDTQYF

v_gene: TRBV28
d_gene: NA
j_gene: TRBJ2-1
abundance: NA
CDR3nt: TGTGCCAGCAGGGGAACAGGGACGAACTACAATGAGCAGTTCTTC
CDR3aa: CASRGTGTNYNEQFF

v_gene: TRBV19
d_gene: NA
j_gene: TRBJ1-1
abundance: NA
CDR3nt: TGTGCCAGTCAAACAATGGTCACCGGGACTGAAGCTTTCTTT
CDR3aa: CASQTMVTGTEAFF

v_gene: TRBV7-2
d_gene: NA
j_gene: TRBJ1-2
abundance: NA
CDR3nt: TGTGCCAGCAGCTTAGATGTCGGGGGGTGGAATGGCTACACCTTC
CDR3aa: CASSLDVGGWNGYTF

v_gene: TRBV7-2
d_gene: NA
j_gene: TRBJ2-1
abundance: NA
CDR3nt: TGTGCCAGCAGGTCTCGGGGGGCTCATGAGCAGTTCTTC
CDR3aa: CASRSRGAHEQFF

v_gene: TRBV2
d_gene: TRBD1
j_gene: TRBJ2-7
abundance: NA
CDR3nt: TGTGCCAGCAGGGGGACAGGGGTCGAGCAGTACTTC
CDR3aa: CASRGTGVEQYF

v_gene: TRBV28
d_gene: NA
j_gene: TRBJ1-6
abundance: once
CDR3nt: TGTGCCGGGAAGAGACAGTTAGATTCACCCCTCCACTTT
CDR3aa: CAGKRQLDSPLHF

v_gene: TRBV6-5
d_gene: NA
j_gene: TRBJ2-7
abundance: NA
CDR3nt: TGTGCCAGCAGCAGGACAGAATCCCACGAGCAGTACTTC
CDR3aa: CASSRTESHEQYF

v_gene: TRBV28
d_gene: NA
j_gene: TRBJ1-2
abundance: NA
CDR3nt: TGTGCCAGCAGTCCTGGGCAGGACTATGGCTACACCTTC
CDR3aa: CASSPGQDYGYTF

v_gene: TRBV6-5
d_gene: NA
j_gene: TRBJ2-2
abundance: NA
CDR3nt: TGTGCCAGCAGTACTACCGGGGAGCTGTTTTTT
CDR3aa: CASSTTGELFF

v_gene: TRBV9
d_gene: NA
j_gene: TRBJ1-3
abundance: NA
CDR3nt: TGTGCCAGCAGCGTACGTCAGGGTAGTTCGGACACCATATATTTT
CDR3aa: CASSVRQGSSDTIYF

v_gene: TRBV7-2
d_gene: NA
j_gene: TRBJ1-5
abundance: NA
CDR3nt: TGTGCCAGCAGCTTTGACGGGAGACGGGGTCAGCCCCAGCATTTT
CDR3aa: CASSFDGRRGQPQHF

v_gene: TRBV12-3/TRBV12-4
d_gene: TRBD1
j_gene: TRBJ1-2
abundance: NA
CDR3nt: TGTGCCAGCAGTACAAGGGACAGTCAGGGCTACACCTTC
CDR3aa: CASSTRDSQGYTF

v_gene: TRBV5-6
d_gene: TRBD1
j_gene: TRBJ2-1
abundance: NA
CDR3nt: TGTGCCAGCAGCTTGTACAGGGGTGAGCAGTTCTTC
CDR3aa: CASSLYRGEQFF

v_gene: TRBV9
d_gene: NA
j_gene: TRBJ1-2
abundance: NA
CDR3nt: TGTGCCAGCAGCGTACAAGGGGGTGGCTACACCTTC
CDR3aa: CASSVQGGGYTF

v_gene: TRBV9
d_gene: NA
j_gene: TRBJ1-3
abundance: NA
CDR3nt: TGTGCCAGCAGCGTGGCCGACAGTATCTCTGGAAACACCATATATTTT
CDR3aa: CASSVADSISGNTIYF

v_gene: TRBV6-4
d_gene: TRBD1
j_gene: TRBJ1-2
abundance: NA
CDR3nt: TGTGCCAGCAGAGAGCAGGGGGGAAGGGGTACCTATGGCTACACCTTC
CDR3aa: CASREQGGRGTYGYTF

v_gene: TRBV19
d_gene: TRBD2
j_gene: TRBJ2-5
abundance: NA
CDR3nt: TGTGCCAGTAGTGGCGCTAGCGGGACAGAGACCCAGTACTTC
CDR3aa: CASSGASGTETQYF

v_gene: TRBV15
d_gene: NA
j_gene: TRBJ2-3
abundance: NA
CDR3nt: TGTGCCACCAGCAGAGGGAAGGGGGTAGTCGCAGATACGCAGTATTTT
CDR3aa: CATSRGKGVVADTQYF

v_gene: TRBV30
d_gene: NA
j_gene: TRBJ1-1
abundance: few
CDR3nt: TGTGCCTGGACCTATGGGCAACTGGTAGAAGCTTTCTTT
CDR3aa: CAWTYGQLVEAFF